This is a list of T cell receptor beta chains from one sample in a study of T cell responses to AZD1222 COVID-19 vaccine. Data came from immunoSEQ multiplex PCR; TCRdb stores just in-frame clones and leaves some out. The sample records some 180,000 clones, roughly nine tenths being singletons. Sequenced here: peripheral blood, sampled 28 days after the second AZD1222 dose. These receptor sequences come from an adult who received the AZD1222 COVID-19 vaccine. The CDR3 runs from the conserved cysteine through the conserved F or W. A D gene is named only where the DNA matches it firmly. Where a row states a size, it is once, few, many or the class of an expanded clone; other rows omit it.

NA	TRBV30	NA	TRBJ1-2	TGTGCCTGGAGTGTATCCCATAACTATGGCTACACCTTC	CAWSVSHNYGYTF
NA	TRBV4-1	TRBD1	TRBJ1-4	TGCGCCAGCAGCCTTGACAGGGACCCAACTAATGAAAAACTGTTTTTT	CASSLDRDPTNEKLFF
NA	TRBV7-2	NA	TRBJ2-7	TGTGCCAGCAGCTTAGGAACGACGGGGGTATACTTATACGAGCAGTACTTC	CASSLGTTGVYLYEQYF
NA	TRBV13	TRBD1	TRBJ1-2	TGTGCCAGCAGCCTAGGGACAGGGGTTGGCTATGGCTACACCTTC	CASSLGTGVGYGYTF
once	TRBV16	NA	TRBJ1-6	TGTGCCAGCAGCCAGGAATACTATAATTCACCCCTCCACTTT	CASSQEYYNSPLHF
NA	TRBV7-9	NA	TRBJ2-1	TGTGCCAGCGGCGGTCGCGGTCGGGGGATCAATGAGCAGTTCTTC	CASGGRGRGINEQFF
NA	TRBV4-1	NA	TRBJ2-7	TGCGCCAGCAGCCAGAGACTAGTCATCGACGAGCAGTACTTC	CASSQRLVIDEQYF
NA	TRBV11-1	TRBD1	TRBJ1-6	TGTGCCAGCAGCCAGGGACAGTATAATTCACCCCTCCACTTT	CASSQGQYNSPLHF
NA	TRBV6-5	TRBD1	TRBJ1-1	TGTGCCAGCAGTTACCGGACAGGGGGGATCACTGAAGCTTTCTTT	CASSYRTGGITEAFF
NA	TRBV3-1/TRBV3-2	NA	TRBJ1-1	TGTGCCAGCAGCCAACCCGCGCCCCCTGAAGCTTTCTTT	CASSQPAPPEAFF
NA	TRBV18	NA	TRBJ1-3	TGTGCCAGCTCACGGATTTCAGGGGCGCATCTCGGAAACACCATATATTTT	CASSRISGAHLGNTIYF
NA	TRBV7-2	TRBD1	TRBJ1-4	TGTGCCAGCAGCTTCGACAGGGGAGGTAATGAAAAACTGTTTTTT	CASSFDRGGNEKLFF
NA	TRBV5-1	NA	TRBJ1-1	TGCGCCAGCAGCTTGGCGGGGATCCCGGACACTGAAGCTTTCTTT	CASSLAGIPDTEAFF
NA	TRBV6-5	NA	TRBJ1-6	TGTGCCAGCAGTTACTCTGGCAGGGACACAAATTCACCCCTCCACTTT	CASSYSGRDTNSPLHF
once	TRBV2	TRBD1	TRBJ1-4	TGTGCCAGCAGGAAAGCCGGGACAGCGAATGAAAAACTGTTTTTT	CASRKAGTANEKLFF